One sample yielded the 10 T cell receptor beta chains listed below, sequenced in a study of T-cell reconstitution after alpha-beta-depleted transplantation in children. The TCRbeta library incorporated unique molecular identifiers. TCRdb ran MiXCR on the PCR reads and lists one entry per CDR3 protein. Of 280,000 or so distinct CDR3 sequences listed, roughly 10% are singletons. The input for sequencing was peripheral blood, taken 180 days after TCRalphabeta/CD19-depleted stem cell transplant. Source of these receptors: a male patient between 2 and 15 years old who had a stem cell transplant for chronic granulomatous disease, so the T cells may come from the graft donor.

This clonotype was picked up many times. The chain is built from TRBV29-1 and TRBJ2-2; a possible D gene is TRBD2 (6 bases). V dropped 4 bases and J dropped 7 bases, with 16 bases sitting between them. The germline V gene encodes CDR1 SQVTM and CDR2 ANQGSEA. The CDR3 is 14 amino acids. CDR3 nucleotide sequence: TGCAGCGTTGTGGGTCCGGGGGTAGACGGGGAGCTGTTTTTT. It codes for CSVVGPGVDGELFF.

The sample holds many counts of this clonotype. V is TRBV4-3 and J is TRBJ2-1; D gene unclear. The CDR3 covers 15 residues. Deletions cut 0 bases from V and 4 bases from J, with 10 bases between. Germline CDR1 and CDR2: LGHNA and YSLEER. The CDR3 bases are TGCGCCAGCAGCCAAGATCCCGTCAGGTACAATGAGCAGTTCTTC. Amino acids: CASSQDPVRYNEQFF.

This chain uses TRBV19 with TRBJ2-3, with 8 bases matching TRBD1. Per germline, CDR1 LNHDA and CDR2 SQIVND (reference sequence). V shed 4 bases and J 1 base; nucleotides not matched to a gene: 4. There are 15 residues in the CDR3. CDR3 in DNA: TGTGCCAGTAGTACCGGACAGGGAGGCACAGATACGCAGTATTTT. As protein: CASSTGQGGTDTQYF.

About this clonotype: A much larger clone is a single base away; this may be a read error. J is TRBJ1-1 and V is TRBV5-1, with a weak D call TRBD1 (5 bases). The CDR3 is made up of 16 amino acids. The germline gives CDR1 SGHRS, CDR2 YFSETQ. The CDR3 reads CASSSTGKRVNTEASF. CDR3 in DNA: TGCGCCAGCAGCTCCACAGGAAAGCGGGTTAACACTGAAGCTTCCTTT.

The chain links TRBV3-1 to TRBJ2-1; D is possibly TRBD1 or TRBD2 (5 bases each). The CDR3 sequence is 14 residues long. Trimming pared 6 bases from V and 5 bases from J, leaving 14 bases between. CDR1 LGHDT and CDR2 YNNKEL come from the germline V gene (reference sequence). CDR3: CASRLTGTNNEQFF. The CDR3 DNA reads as TGTGCCAGCAGGTTAACGGGGACGAACAATGAGCAGTTCTTC.

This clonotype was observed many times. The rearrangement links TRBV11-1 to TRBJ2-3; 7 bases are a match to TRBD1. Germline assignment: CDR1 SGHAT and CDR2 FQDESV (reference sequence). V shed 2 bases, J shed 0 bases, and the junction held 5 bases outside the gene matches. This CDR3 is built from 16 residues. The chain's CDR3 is CASSLPRQGSTDTQYF. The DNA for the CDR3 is TGTGCCAGCAGCTTACCCCGACAGGGCAGCACAGATACGCAGTATTTT.

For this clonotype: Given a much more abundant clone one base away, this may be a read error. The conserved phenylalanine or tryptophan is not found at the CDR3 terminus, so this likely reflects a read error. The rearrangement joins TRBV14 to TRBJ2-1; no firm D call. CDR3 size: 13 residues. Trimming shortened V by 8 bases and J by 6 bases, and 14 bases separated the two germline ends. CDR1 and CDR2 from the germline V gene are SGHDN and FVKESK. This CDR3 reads CASGRDLGNEQFL. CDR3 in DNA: TGTGCCAGCGGCCGAGATCTTGGCAATGAGCAGTTCTTG.

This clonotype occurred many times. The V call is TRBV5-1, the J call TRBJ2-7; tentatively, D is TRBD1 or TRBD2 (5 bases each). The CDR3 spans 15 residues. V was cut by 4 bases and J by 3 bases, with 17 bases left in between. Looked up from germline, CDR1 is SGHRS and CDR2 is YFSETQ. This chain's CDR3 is CASSPEMSGLYEQYF. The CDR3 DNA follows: TGCGCCAGCAGCCCCGAGATGTCGGGGCTCTACGAGCAGTACTTC.

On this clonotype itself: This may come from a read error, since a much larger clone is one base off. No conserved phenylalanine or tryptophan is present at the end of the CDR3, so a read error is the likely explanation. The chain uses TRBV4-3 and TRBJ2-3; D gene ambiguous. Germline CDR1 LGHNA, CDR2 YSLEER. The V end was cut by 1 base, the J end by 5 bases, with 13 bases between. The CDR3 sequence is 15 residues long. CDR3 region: CASSQVPNRGDTQYY. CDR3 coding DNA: TGCGCCAGCAGCCAAGTTCCCAACAGAGGAGATACGCAGTATTAT.

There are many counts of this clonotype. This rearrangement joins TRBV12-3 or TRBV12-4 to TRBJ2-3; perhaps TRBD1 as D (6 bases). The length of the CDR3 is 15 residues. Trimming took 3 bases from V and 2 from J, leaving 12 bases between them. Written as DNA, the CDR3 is TGTGCCAGCAGTTTCTTTAACAGGGACACAGATACGCAGTATTTT. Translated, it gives CASSFFNRDTDTQYF.